The clone carrying this T cell receptor (beta chain) showed up just a few times. Its antigen is still unknown. This sample is drawn from a study of CD8+ T cells in alopecia areata. Whole-study findings and limits: Clonality exceeded that of normal scalp in lesional scalp, most notably in alopecia totalis/universalis.

This CDR3 contains 19 residues. Germline V gene sequence: CDR1 MGHRA, CDR2 YSYEKL. The J segment lost 1 base and the V segment lost 7 bases, leaving 14 bases of the junction unmatched. Extraction and reverse transcription of RNA yielded cDNA as the sequencing template. Clones were read by immunoSEQ multiplex PCR, and TCRdb kept only the in-frame ones, dropping some. The data contain over 80,000 clones, 44% of them singletons. Treatment described: oral pan-JAK inhibitor, 5-10 mg twice daily. Peripheral blood and lesional scalp punch biopsies were taken from alopecia areata patients. Cell sorting on a FACSAria was used to separate CD4+ and CD8+ T cells from the PBMCs.

This chain links TRBV4-1 with TRBJ2-3; 13 bases line up with TRBD2. Sequenced material: CD8+ T cells sorted from blood, taken at week 24, from a patient treated with tofacitinib. The receptor's source is a human donor with alopecia areata. This CDR3 reads CASKQRTSGSFTGTDTQYF. Written as DNA, the CDR3 is TGCGCCAGCAAACAGAGGACTAGCGGGAGTTTTACCGGCACAGATACGCAGTATTTT.